These T cell receptor beta chains were read from a single sample in a study of T cell responses to AZD1222 COVID-19 vaccine. Produced via immunoSEQ multiplex PCR; TCRdb's table is partial and in-frame only. The sample has about 85,000 clones; 80% to 90% are singletons. The input for sequencing was peripheral blood, taken on day 0 of AZD1222 vaccination. Every receptor here comes from an adult in good health. The CDR3 runs from the conserved cysteine through the conserved F or W. Each record gives: V gene, D gene, clone size, J gene, CDR3 DNA, CDR3 protein. The D gene is left open where the match is weak. Clone sizes are given selectively: once, few, many, or a class where the clone is expanded.

V: TRBV28
D: TRBD1
size: -
J: TRBJ2-4
DNA: TGTGCCAGCAGCCTCACAGGGGTTGCCCTCAAAAACATTCAGTACTTC
CDR3: CASSLTGVALKNIQYF

V: TRBV5-1
D: -
size: -
J: TRBJ1-4
DNA: TGCGCCAGCAGCTTGGTGGGCGGGGGTAGTGAAAAACTGTTTTTT
CDR3: CASSLVGGGSEKLFF

V: TRBV19
D: -
size: -
J: TRBJ1-3
DNA: TGTGCCAGTAGTTCGGGAGACTCTGGAAACACCATATATTTT
CDR3: CASSSGDSGNTIYF

V: TRBV6-4
D: TRBD1
size: -
J: TRBJ1-1
DNA: TGTGCCAGCAGTAGAAGGAGACCCGGGACAGGGGGCCCAAGTTATGAAGCTTTCTTT
CDR3: CASSRRRPGTGGPSYEAFF

V: TRBV7-2
D: -
size: -
J: TRBJ1-3
DNA: TGTGCCAGCAGCTTGGACTCTGGAAACACCATATATTTT
CDR3: CASSLDSGNTIYF

V: TRBV28
D: TRBD1
size: -
J: TRBJ1-6
DNA: TGTGCCAGCAGTTCCGGACAGGGACGGAATTCACCCCTCCACTTT
CDR3: CASSSGQGRNSPLHF

V: TRBV19
D: TRBD1
size: -
J: TRBJ2-7
DNA: TGTGCCAGTAGTGCTCCCCGACAGGGTTCCTACGAGCAGTACTTC
CDR3: CASSAPRQGSYEQYF

V: TRBV18
D: -
size: -
J: TRBJ2-7
DNA: TGTGCCAGCTCACTACCCCGGGAACACGAGCAGTACTTC
CDR3: CASSLPREHEQYF

V: TRBV25-1
D: -
size: -
J: TRBJ1-2
DNA: TGTGCCAGCAGTGACAGTCCCGACTATGGCTACACCTTC
CDR3: CASSDSPDYGYTF

V: TRBV28
D: -
size: -
J: TRBJ2-7
DNA: TGTGCCAGCACCGGTCTGGTGAACCTCATCTACGAGCAGTACTTC
CDR3: CASTGLVNLIYEQYF

V: TRBV6-6
D: -
size: -
J: TRBJ2-3
DNA: TGTGCCAGTGAGCAGATACGGGGCGATACGCAGTATTTT
CDR3: CASEQIRGDTQYF

V: TRBV27
D: -
size: -
J: TRBJ2-7
DNA: TGTGCCAGCAGTTCCCAGTCCTCTGCGCAGTACTTC
CDR3: CASSSQSSAQYF

V: TRBV28
D: TRBD1
size: once
J: TRBJ2-5
DNA: TGTGCCAGCAGTTTACCCGATACAGGGGTACAAGAGACCCAGTACTTC
CDR3: CASSLPDTGVQETQYF

V: TRBV2
D: -
size: -
J: TRBJ2-7
DNA: TGTGCCAGCAGTGACCAGATCTCCTACGAGCAGTACTTC
CDR3: CASSDQISYEQYF

V: TRBV28
D: -
size: -
J: TRBJ1-2
DNA: TGTGCCAGCAGTTTAGTGGAAGGGCATGGCTACACCTTC
CDR3: CASSLVEGHGYTF

V: TRBV5-1
D: TRBD2
size: -
J: TRBJ2-3
DNA: TGCGCCAGCAGCGCGGACGTGGGAGGGCCTAGCACAGATACGCAGTATTTT
CDR3: CASSADVGGPSTDTQYF

V: TRBV7-8
D: TRBD2
size: -
J: TRBJ2-7
DNA: TGTGCCAGCAGGTCACGGCGCCTAGCGGGAGGTCCCGCCTGGGAGCAGTACTTC
CDR3: CASRSRRLAGGPAWEQYF

V: TRBV10-3
D: TRBD1
size: -
J: TRBJ1-2
DNA: TGTGCCATCAGTGAAAGACCGGGACAGGGGGAAGGCTACACCTTC
CDR3: CAISERPGQGEGYTF

V: TRBV18
D: TRBD1
size: once
J: TRBJ1-2
DNA: TGTGCCAGCTCACCGACAGGGGAGGATGGCTACACCTTC
CDR3: CASSPTGEDGYTF

V: TRBV27
D: -
size: -
J: TRBJ1-1
DNA: TGTGCCAGCAGTCCGGTCCCCCCTACTGAAGCTTTCTTT
CDR3: CASSPVPPTEAFF

V: TRBV19
D: -
size: -
J: TRBJ1-6
DNA: TGTGCCAGCGGGGAGCAGGCGGTTGTGAATTCACCCCTCCACTTT
CDR3: CASGEQAVVNSPLHF

V: TRBV2
D: TRBD1
size: -
J: TRBJ1-6
DNA: TGTGCCAGCGGGGGACAGGAGGATTCACCCCTCCACTTT
CDR3: CASGGQEDSPLHF

V: TRBV19
D: -
size: -
J: TRBJ1-2
DNA: TGTGCCAGTAGTGCAGACGGGCATGATGGCTACACCTTC
CDR3: CASSADGHDGYTF

V: TRBV19
D: -
size: -
J: TRBJ2-1
DNA: TGTGCCAGTAAAGGCGGATTCCCTGACAATGAGCAGTTCTTC
CDR3: CASKGGFPDNEQFF

V: TRBV9
D: TRBD2
size: -
J: TRBJ2-1
DNA: TGTGCCAGCAGCGTAGGCCTAGCGGCCTACAATGAGCAGTTCTTC
CDR3: CASSVGLAAYNEQFF

V: TRBV9
D: -
size: -
J: TRBJ1-1
DNA: TGTGCCAGCAGCGTAGAGATGGGGGACACTGAAGCTTTCTTT
CDR3: CASSVEMGDTEAFF

V: TRBV30
D: -
size: -
J: TRBJ1-1
DNA: TGTGCCTGGAGGGTGGACACTGAAGCTTTCTTT
CDR3: CAWRVDTEAFF

V: TRBV9
D: -
size: -
J: TRBJ2-7
DNA: TGTGCCAGCAGCGAGGGGGACTCCTACGAGCAGTACTTC
CDR3: CASSEGDSYEQYF

V: TRBV5-1
D: TRBD2
size: -
J: TRBJ2-1
DNA: TGCGCCAGCGGGAGGGCCATTGAGCAGTTCTTC
CDR3: CASGRAIEQFF

V: TRBV11-1
D: -
size: once
J: TRBJ1-1
DNA: TGTGCCAGCAGACACCGGACAGCCCCGAAAAAGGAAGCTTTCTTT
CDR3: CASRHRTAPKKEAFF

V: TRBV6-6
D: -
size: -
J: TRBJ1-5
DNA: TGTGCCAGCAGCTCTCCCACAGCTTTTAGCAATCAGCCCCAGCATTTT
CDR3: CASSSPTAFSNQPQHF

V: TRBV7-3
D: -
size: -
J: TRBJ2-2
DNA: TGTGCCAGCAGCTTAATGGACGGCACCGGGGAGCTGTTTTTT
CDR3: CASSLMDGTGELFF

V: TRBV5-1
D: -
size: few
J: TRBJ1-4
DNA: TGCGCCAGCAGATTACAGGGAACTAATGAAAAACTGTTTTTT
CDR3: CASRLQGTNEKLFF

V: TRBV19
D: -
size: -
J: TRBJ2-3
DNA: TGTGCCAGTAGGGAACAGGGAGGTACAGATACGCAGTATTTT
CDR3: CASREQGGTDTQYF

V: TRBV20-1
D: -
size: once
J: TRBJ2-7
DNA: TGCAGTGCTCCGGCTCCCAACGAGCAGTACTTC
CDR3: CSAPAPNEQYF

V: TRBV28
D: -
size: -
J: TRBJ1-1
DNA: TGTGCCAGCAGTTGGAGTTTCGAGGGCACTGAAGCTTTCTTT
CDR3: CASSWSFEGTEAFF

V: TRBV10-3
D: TRBD1
size: -
J: TRBJ1-6
DNA: TGTGCCATCAGGGGGACAGGGTCCGATAATTCACCCCTCCACTTT
CDR3: CAIRGTGSDNSPLHF

V: TRBV23-1
D: TRBD1
size: -
J: TRBJ1-1
DNA: TGCGCCAGCAGTCAATCGACAGGGCTCACTGAAGCTTTCTTT
CDR3: CASSQSTGLTEAFF

V: TRBV7-4
D: TRBD2
size: -
J: TRBJ2-1
DNA: TGTGCCAGCACCAGTCAGTTGCGACTAGCGGGAGGGCCTTCTGATGAGCAGTTCTTC
CDR3: CASTSQLRLAGGPSDEQFF

V: TRBV11-1
D: TRBD1
size: -
J: TRBJ2-1
DNA: TGTGCCAGCAGAAAGGGGACAGGGGGGAACAATGAGCAGTTCTTC
CDR3: CASRKGTGGNNEQFF

V: TRBV6-4
D: -
size: -
J: TRBJ2-3
DNA: TGTGCCAGCAGTGAGGTGGGCTTCACAGATACGCAGTATTTT
CDR3: CASSEVGFTDTQYF

V: TRBV6-5
D: -
size: -
J: TRBJ1-6
DNA: TGTGCCAGCAGGGACTTCAATTCACCCCTCCACTTT
CDR3: CASRDFNSPLHF

V: TRBV28
D: -
size: -
J: TRBJ1-3
DNA: TGTGCCAGCAGTTTATGGAGTCACTCTGGAAACACCATATATTTT
CDR3: CASSLWSHSGNTIYF

V: TRBV5-1
D: TRBD2
size: -
J: TRBJ2-1
DNA: TGCGCCAGCAGCTTATGGACTAGCGGGAGCTCCTACAATGAGCAGTTCTTC
CDR3: CASSLWTSGSSYNEQFF

V: TRBV4-3
D: TRBD1
size: -
J: TRBJ1-5
DNA: TGCGCCAGCAGCCAAGATTTCCAGGGGGGCAATCAGCCCCAGCATTTT
CDR3: CASSQDFQGGNQPQHF

V: TRBV5-1
D: TRBD2
size: -
J: TRBJ2-1
DNA: TGCGCCAGCAGCTTAGCGGGAAGTCCCTACAATGAGCAGTTCTTC
CDR3: CASSLAGSPYNEQFF

V: TRBV28
D: TRBD2
size: -
J: TRBJ2-1
DNA: TGTGCCAGCAGTATTGGGACTAGCGGGGGGTCCTACAATGAGCAGTTCTTC
CDR3: CASSIGTSGGSYNEQFF

V: TRBV3-1/TRBV3-2
D: TRBD1
size: -
J: TRBJ1-1
DNA: TGTGCCAGCGGACAGGGGGCCACTGAAGCTTTCTTT
CDR3: CASGQGATEAFF

V: TRBV7-3
D: TRBD2
size: -
J: TRBJ2-1
DNA: TGTGCCAGCAGCTCAAACAGGGGGACTAGCGGGAGAGATGAGCAGTTCTTC
CDR3: CASSSNRGTSGRDEQFF